The 28 T cell receptor beta chains listed next were all sequenced from one sample in a study of T cells expressing NK-cell markers. TCRdb reprocessed the 5' RACE reads, keeping one entry per CDR3 protein, no DNA. In total, the table holds over 13,000 distinct CDR3 sequences. Sequenced: blood T cells: a sorted CD56 or NKG2C T cell subset, CD4+ or CD8+ T cells, or bulk PBMC T cells (not recorded which). These receptors were taken from a man aged 18-70 years in good health.

The chain recombines TRBV7-8 with TRBJ2-7. This CDR3 has 11 residues. Per the germline V gene, CDR1 is SGHVS and CDR2 is FQNEAQ. This CDR3 is CASSDYYEQYF.

The gene calls are TRBV7-2 and TRBJ2-5; TCRdb's D call of TRBD1 is untestable without DNA. CDR1 is SGHTA and CDR2 is FQGNSA in the germline V gene. This CDR3 is 16 amino acids long. CDR3 amino acids: CASSLGLAGTQETQYF.

CDR3 amino acids: CASREAYEQYF. This chain connects TRBV2 to TRBJ2-7. CDR3 size: 11 residues. Germline assignment: CDR1 SNHLY and CDR2 FYNNEI.

The chain has TRBV11-2 and TRBJ2-5; as DNA is missing, the TRBD2 call by TCRdb cannot be tested. This CDR3 has 15 residues. Germline-derived CDR1 and CDR2 are SGHAT and FQNNGV. Here the CDR3 reads CASSLGPAGQETQYF.

This sequence joins TRBV27 and TRBJ1-6. Germline V CDR1 and CDR2: MNHEY, SMNVEV (reference sequence). This CDR3 region has 14 residues. This CDR3 reads CASRYYSYNSPLHF.

V is TRBV7-7 and J is TRBJ2-5; there is no DNA to check the TCRdb D call of TRBD1. Per the germline V gene, CDR1 is SSHAT and CDR2 is FNYEAQ (reference sequence). There are 13 residues in the CDR3. CDR3 loop: CASSLADRETQYF.

V gene TRBV4-3 combines with J gene TRBJ1-2. The CDR3 sequence is 17 residues long. CDR1 and CDR2 from the germline V gene are LGHNA and YSLEER. The chain's CDR3 is CASSQDRPGGGRGGYTF.

The genes are TRBV3-1 and TRBJ2-7; TCRdb outputs TRBD2, but without DNA this stays unchecked. The CDR3 is 12 amino acids. The germline CDR1 and CDR2 sequences are LGHDT and YNNKEL (reference sequence). This chain's CDR3 is CASEGPSYEQYF.

V is TRBV5-6 and J is TRBJ1-3; the D gene TCRdb calls, TRBD1, cannot be checked with no DNA. CDR3 length: 17 amino acids. CDR1 and CDR2 (germline): SGHDT, YYEEEE. The CDR3 sequence: CASSLFRGPDSGNTIYF.

J is TRBJ2-2 and V is TRBV10-3; TCRdb designates TRBD1, a call that cannot be tested without DNA. The CDR3 sequence is 15 residues long. Per germline, CDR1 ENHRY and CDR2 SYGVKD. CDR3 amino acids: CAISQTGVVSGELFF.

This clonotype is deemed medium-sized by its frequency. The chain employs TRBV28 and TRBJ2-1; TCRdb reports TRBD1, a call that lacks DNA to check it against. CDR3 length: 15 residues. The V gene's germline CDR1 is MDHEN and CDR2 SYDVKM. CDR3 sequence: CASSLGQGAYNEQFF.

This chain links TRBV12-3 or TRBV12-4 with TRBJ1-1; TCRdb indicates TRBD1, and absent DNA this call remains unverified. This CDR3 contains 12 residues. CDR3 region: CASSFPGLGAFF.

V is TRBV5-5 and J is TRBJ1-2. Germline CDR1 and CDR2: SGHKS and YYEKEE (reference sequence). The CDR3 consists of 17 residues. Here the CDR3 reads CASSLSEGIVGNYGYTF. The whole variable domain, filled in from reference TRBV5-5 and TRBJ1-2, reads DAGVTQSPTHLIKTRGQQVTLRCSPISGHKSVSWYQQVLGQGPQFIFQYYEKEERGRGNFPDRFSARQFPNYSSELNVNALLLGDSALYLCASSLSEGIVGNYGYTFGSGTRLTVV.

J is TRBJ2-1 and V is TRBV7-3; absent DNA, TCRdb's TRBD1 call cannot be checked. The length of the CDR3 is 14 residues. Germline loops: CDR1 SGHTA, CDR2 FQGTGA. The CDR3 loop is CASSPSQGQNEQFF.

This rearrangement joins TRBV18 to TRBJ1-2; no DNA is available, so the TRBD1 call from TCRdb remains unchecked. There are 13 residues in the CDR3. The germline V gene has CDR1 KGHSH and CDR2 LQKENI. The CDR3 here is CASSEGANYGYTF.

The chain links TRBV28 to TRBJ2-5; checking the TCRdb D call of TRBD1 is not possible without DNA. This CDR3 is 15 amino acids long. CDR1 and CDR2 from the germline V gene are MDHEN and SYDVKM. The CDR3 loop reads CASSFSGQGLETQYF.

CDR3 residues: CASSPGVGASPLHF. This chain uses TRBV12-3 or TRBV12-4 with TRBJ1-6; TCRdb gives TRBD1 as the D gene, but with no DNA this cannot be confirmed. CDR3 length: 14 residues.

The chain couples TRBV12-3 or TRBV12-4 to TRBJ1-1; the TCRdb call, TRBD1, lacks DNA for checking. The CDR3 runs to 14 residues. CDR3: CASSRDRLNTEAFF.

The chain employs TRBV20-1 and TRBJ2-1; TCRdb's D call, TRBD1, is unchecked because there is no DNA. CDR1 and CDR2 from the germline V gene are DFQATT and SNEGSKA (reference sequence). The CDR3 totals 15 residues. The CDR3 loop reads CSAPRGTSYYNEQFF.

The chain recombines TRBV4-2 with TRBJ2-3; the D call of TRBD1 rests on TCRdb alone, since no DNA is present to check it. The CDR3 runs 18 residues. The germline V gene has CDR1 LGHNA and CDR2 YNFKEQ. CDR3 region: CASSHAAGRLEGLVTQYF.

This sequence joins TRBV7-2 and TRBJ2-1; lacking DNA, the TRBD1 call made by TCRdb goes unchecked. The CDR3 runs to 14 residues. Germline CDR1 reads SGHTA; CDR2 reads FQGNSA. This CDR3 is CASSSGFRYNEQFF. Using reference TRBV7-2 and TRBJ2-1 for the parts outside the CDR3, the full variable domain is GAGVSQSPSNKVTEKGKDVELRCDPISGHTALYWYRQSLGQGLEFLIYFQGNSAPDKSGLPSDRFSAERTGGSVSTLTIQRTQQEDSAVYLCASSSGFRYNEQFFGPGTRLTVL.

The chain recombines TRBV20-1 with TRBJ2-3; with no DNA, the TCRdb D assignment of TRBD2 cannot be verified. CDR1 and CDR2 from the germline V gene are DFQATT and SNEGSKA (reference sequence). The CDR3 is made up of 17 amino acids. Here the CDR3 reads CSARDLRLAGGTDTQYF.

The chain carries TRBV5-8 and TRBJ1-2. This CDR3 contains 11 residues. Germline-derived CDR1 and CDR2 are SGHTS and YDEGEE. The CDR3 here is CASSQGYGYTF.

The CDR3 is CSALTGRMDTQYF. This rearrangement joins TRBV29-1 to TRBJ2-3; the D gene TCRdb calls, TRBD1, cannot be checked with no DNA. Germline CDR1 and CDR2: SQVTM and ANQGSEA. The CDR3 sequence is 13 residues long.

The chain couples TRBV29-1 to TRBJ2-1; absent DNA, TCRdb's TRBD1 call cannot be checked. Germline CDR1 reads SQVTM; CDR2 reads ANQGSEA. The CDR3 consists of 17 residues. CDR3 loop: CSVGGQGLVGRDAEQFF.

The rearrangement uses TRBV20-1 and TRBJ2-7; TCRdb's D call of TRBD2 is untestable without DNA. The CDR3 has 11 amino acids. Germline V lookup: CDR1 DFQATT, CDR2 SNEGSKA (reference sequence). CDR3 sequence: CSASSVWEQYF.

The V call is TRBV10-3, the J call TRBJ2-3; TCRdb lists TRBD1, though no DNA is available to test this call. Germline lookup yields CDR1 ENHRY and CDR2 SYGVKD. The CDR3 has 14 residues. CDR3 residues: CAVQGGGSTDTQYF.

This sequence joins TRBV6-5 and TRBJ1-3. CDR3 length: 15 amino acids. Germline CDR1 reads MNHEY; CDR2 reads SVGAGI. The CDR3 reads CASSYAPGTGNTIYF.